The next 4 T cell receptor beta chains were all read from a single sample in a study of CD8 T cells in Susac syndrome. Random hexamers primed reverse transcription of roughly 0.45 to 1 ug RNA. TCRdb reprocessed the immunoSEQ multiplex PCR reads via MiXCR and lists one record per CDR3 protein. This sample has under 150,000 distinct CDR3 sequences; about 94% occur once, and the top ten carry about 0.25%. The sample taken for sequencing was CD8+ T cells from PBMCs. These receptor sequences come from a human donor in good health.

V and J are TRBV20-1 and TRBJ1-2; 12 bases align to TRBD1. The CDR3 is 16 residues long. The trim removed 3 bases at V and 3 bases at J, leaving 8 bases unmatched. The V gene's germline CDR1 is DFQATT and CDR2 SNEGSKA (reference sequence). Here the CDR3 DNA reads TGCAGTGCTAGTAACAGGGACAGGGGGCCGGACTATGGCTACACCTTC. This translates into CSASNRDRGPDYGYTF.

This clonotype was found a few times. The chain links TRBV29-1 to TRBJ1-1; D may be TRBD1 (5 bases). The CDR3 is 13 residues long. Looked up from germline, CDR1 is SQVTM and CDR2 is ANQGSEA. V was clipped by 3 bases and J by 1 base, with 9 bases between them. The CDR3 protein is CSVEDRGNTEAFF. The CDR3 DNA sequence: TGCAGCGTTGAGGATAGGGGGAACACTGAAGCTTTCTTT.

The gene calls are TRBV27 and TRBJ2-7; 11 bases align to TRBD2. The junction had 6 bases not matched to a gene; V was cut back by 6 bases and J by 2 bases. The CDR3 spans 15 residues. Germline V gives CDR1 MNHEY, CDR2 SMNVEV (reference sequence). The chain's CDR3 is CASRRTSGSPYEQYF. DNA of the CDR3: TGTGCCAGCAGACGAACTAGCGGGAGCCCCTACGAGCAGTACTTC.

This chain uses TRBV5-1 with TRBJ2-5; D is tentatively TRBD1 or TRBD2 (5 bases each). CDR1 and CDR2 (germline): SGHRS, YFSETQ. The CDR3 extends over 15 amino acids. Trimming shortened V by 2 bases and J by 2 bases, and 13 bases separated the two germline ends. The CDR3 DNA reads TGCGCCAGCAGCTTTGGGGGTGGCAGTCAAGAGACCCAGTACTTC. Protein: CASSFGGGSQETQYF.